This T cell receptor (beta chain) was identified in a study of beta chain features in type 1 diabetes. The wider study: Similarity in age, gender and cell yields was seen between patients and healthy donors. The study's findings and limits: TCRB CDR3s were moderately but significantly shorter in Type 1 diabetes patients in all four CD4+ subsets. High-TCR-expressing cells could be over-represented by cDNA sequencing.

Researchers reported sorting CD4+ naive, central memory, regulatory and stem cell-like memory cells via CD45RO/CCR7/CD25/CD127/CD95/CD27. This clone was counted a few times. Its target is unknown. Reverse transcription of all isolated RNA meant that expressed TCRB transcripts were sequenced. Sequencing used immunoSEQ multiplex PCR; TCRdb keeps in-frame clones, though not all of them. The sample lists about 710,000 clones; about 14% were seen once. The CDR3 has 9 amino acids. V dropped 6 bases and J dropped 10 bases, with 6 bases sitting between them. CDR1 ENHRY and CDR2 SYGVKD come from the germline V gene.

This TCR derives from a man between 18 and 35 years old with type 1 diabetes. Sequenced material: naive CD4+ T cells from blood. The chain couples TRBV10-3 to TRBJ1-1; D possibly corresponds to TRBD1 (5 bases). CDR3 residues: CAIRGVAFF. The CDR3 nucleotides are TGTGCCATCAGAGGGGTAGCTTTCTTT.